One sample yielded the 21 T cell receptor beta chains listed below, sequenced in a study of shared T cell receptors in the human thymus. Only in-frame clones appear in the TCRdb table, and some are missing; sequencing was by immunoSEQ multiplex PCR. Among about 710,000 clones, 87% were seen once, and the ten largest hold under 0.01%. The same data also contributed to another study, on human thymus T cells.

Input material: thymocytes. These receptors were taken from a boy under three years old with a congenital heart defect.

V gene TRBV2 combines with J gene TRBJ2-3, with 13 bases fitting TRBD2. The germline V gene has CDR1 SNHLY and CDR2 FYNNEI. The CDR3 runs to 16 residues. V shed 5 bases and J 3 bases; nucleotides not matched to a gene: 5. The CDR3 DNA follows: TGTGCCAGCAGTTCCCGGACTAGCGGGGGTACAGATACGCAGTATTTT. Its translation is CASSSRTSGGTDTQYF.

This rearrangement joins TRBV6-1 to TRBJ2-1, with 12 bases that match TRBD2. The V gene end was trimmed by 4 bases and the J gene end by 7 bases; junction bases not matched to a gene: 8. The germline CDR1 and CDR2 sequences are MNHNS and SASEGT. CDR3 size: 16 residues. DNA for the CDR3: TGTGCCAGCAGTGGCCAGACTAGCGGGGGAGGAAATGAGCAGTTCTTC. Its translation is CASSGQTSGGGNEQFF.

The chain couples TRBV2 to TRBJ2-5; 7 nucleotides agree with TRBD1. CDR1 and CDR2 from the germline V gene are SNHLY and FYNNEI. The CDR3 contains 17 residues. J gave up 4 bases and V 0 bases, and 11 bases lay outside the gene matches. DNA of the CDR3: TGTGCCAGCAGTGAAGCACAAAACAGGGGAGAGGGAGAGACCCAGTACTTC. Amino acid sequence: CASSEAQNRGEGETQYF.

The chain joins TRBV14 to TRBJ2-7; D perhaps matches TRBD1 (6 bases). The CDR3 runs 14 residues. Trimming removed 3 bases from V and 0 bases from J, with 9 bases in between. In germline, CDR1 is SGHDN, CDR2 FVKESK. CDR3 in amino acids: CASSHRQASYEQYF. DNA of the CDR3: TGTGCCAGCAGCCACCGACAGGCCTCCTACGAGCAGTACTTC.

The chain has TRBV19 and TRBJ2-3, with D perhaps matching TRBD2 (5 bases). This CDR3 comprises 15 residues. Germline V gene lookup returns CDR1 LNHDA and CDR2 SQIVND (reference sequence). V lost 3 bases and J 0 bases, leaving 10 bases between the germline ends. This CDR3 is CASSMVRTSTDTQYF. CDR3 in DNA: TGTGCCAGTAGTATGGTGAGGACTAGCACAGATACGCAGTATTTT.

Here the CDR3 reads CASSSRQGRTSGAPYEQYF. CDR3 bases: TGTGCCAGCAGCTCGCGACAGGGACGGACTAGCGGAGCCCCCTACGAGCAGTACTTC. This chain connects TRBV5-4 to TRBJ2-7, with 10 bases matching TRBD2. The germline V gene encodes CDR1 SGHNT and CDR2 YYREEE (reference sequence). Trimming took 3 bases from V and 2 from J; bases not matched to a gene: 17. The CDR3 runs to 19 residues.

This sequence joins TRBV5-4 and TRBJ2-5; the D gene is possibly TRBD1 (5 bases). CDR1 SGHNT and CDR2 YYREEE come from the germline V gene (reference sequence). CDR3 length equals 16 residues. Trimming cost V 0 bases and J 1 base, with 13 bases left between them. The CDR3 reads CASSLERRQPQETQYF. The CDR3 DNA reads as TGTGCCAGCAGCTTGGAAAGGAGACAGCCCCAAGAGACCCAGTACTTC.

V usage is TRBV2 and J usage is TRBJ1-2; D remains unclear. The CDR3 has 11 residues. V was pared by 7 bases and J by 4 bases, with 7 bases between. Germline assignment: CDR1 SNHLY and CDR2 FYNNEI. The CDR3 DNA sequence: TGTGCCAGCACGGTCCGCTATGGCTACACCTTC. Translated, it gives CASTVRYGYTF.

CDR3 bases: TGTGCCAGCAGCTTAGATCTGGGGACTAGCGGGAGGTTGGGGTACGAGCAGTACTTC. Translating it yields CASSLDLGTSGRLGYEQYF. The V call is TRBV11-2, the J call TRBJ2-7, with 15 bases lining up with TRBD2. The CDR3 extends over 19 amino acids. CDR1 is SGHAT and CDR2 is FQNNGV in the germline V gene. The J segment lost 4 bases and the V segment lost 0 bases, leaving 10 bases of the junction unmatched.

J is TRBJ1-1 and V is TRBV30; D perhaps matches TRBD1 (5 bases). Trimming removed 2 bases at V and 4 bases at J, with 14 bases between. Germline V CDR1 and CDR2: GTSNPN, SVGIG (reference sequence). There are 14 residues in the CDR3. The CDR3 DNA reads TGTGCCTGGAGTCGGCAGGGTCCCATCACTGAAGCTTTCTTT. Its translation: CAWSRQGPITEAFF.

V gene TRBV14 combines with J gene TRBJ1-6; possibly TRBD1 for D (6 bases). The length of the CDR3 is 14 residues. Germline CDR1 and CDR2: SGHDN and FVKESK. Trimming removed 6 bases from V and 8 bases from J, with 14 bases in between. The CDR3 loop reads CASRKGGHHSPLHF. The CDR3 coding sequence is TGTGCCAGCAGAAAAGGGGGACACCATTCACCCCTCCACTTT.

The rearrangement links TRBV14 to TRBJ2-1; TRBD1 aligns across 8 bases. Germline V lookup: CDR1 SGHDN, CDR2 FVKESK. The CDR3 consists of 17 residues. V gave up 3 bases and J gave up 4 bases; unmatched junction bases: 11. DNA of the CDR3: TGTGCCAGCAGCCAGAAAGACAGGGGCCGCGGATACAATGAGCAGTTCTTC. It specifies CASSQKDRGRGYNEQFF.

V is TRBV29-1 and J is TRBJ1-5; D is unresolved. The CDR3 sequence is 12 residues long. CDR1 is SQVTM, CDR2 ANQGSEA, per germline. V shed 4 bases and J shed 3 bases, with 7 bases lying between them. This CDR3 reads CSVGADNQPQHF. For the CDR3, the DNA is TGCAGCGTTGGGGCAGACAATCAGCCCCAGCATTTT.

This sequence joins TRBV7-9 and TRBJ1-6; 11 bases agree with TRBD1. The length of the CDR3 is 13 residues. Germline V gives CDR1 SEHNR, CDR2 FQNEAQ (reference sequence). The trim removed 6 bases at V and 10 bases at J, leaving 2 bases unmatched. In nucleotides, the CDR3 is TGTGCCAGCAGGCGGGACAGGGGGTCACCCCTCCACTTT. This translates into CASRRDRGSPLHF. The full variable domain, its missing parts supplied by reference TRBV7-9 and TRBJ1-6, is DTGVSQNPRHKITKRGQNVTFRCDPISEHNRLYWYRQTLGQGPEFLTYFQNEAQLEKSRLLSDRFSAERPKGSFSTLEIQRTEQGDSAMYLCASRRDRGSPLHFGNGTRLTVT.

The chain uses TRBV7-9 and TRBJ2-7; tentative D call: TRBD2 (6 bases). From germline, CDR1 is SEHNR and CDR2 FQNEAQ (reference sequence). Between the trimmed V and J ends, which lost 0 bases and 7 bases, there was a span of 13 bases. CDR3 length: 14 residues. CDR3 DNA sequence: TGTGCCAGCAGCTTAGCCGGGGACTCCCTAGAGCAGTACTTC. The encoded protein is CASSLAGDSLEQYF.

This chain uses TRBV5-1 with TRBJ2-7; TRBD1 agrees at 9 bases. This CDR3 is 17 amino acids long. The V segment lost 5 bases and the J segment 2 bases; nucleotides outside the gene matches: 14. In germline, CDR1 is SGHRS, CDR2 YFSETQ. This CDR3 reads CASRKSTGTGTTYEQYF. CDR3 in DNA: TGCGCCAGCAGGAAGTCAACCGGGACAGGGACAACCTACGAGCAGTACTTC.

V gene TRBV29-1 combines with J gene TRBJ2-5; 7 nucleotides agree with TRBD2. CDR1 is SQVTM, CDR2 ANQGSEA, per germline. The CDR3 loop spans 15 amino acids. V dropped 6 bases and J dropped 0; count of bases not matched to a gene: 10. The CDR3 is CSVAFLLAYQETQYF. The CDR3 nucleotides read TGCAGCGTCGCATTCCTACTAGCGTACCAAGAGACCCAGTACTTC.

The genes are TRBV15 and TRBJ2-5, with D tentatively TRBD2 (5 bases). The germline V gene encodes CDR1 LNHNV and CDR2 YYDKDF (reference sequence). The length of the CDR3 is 15 residues. The V and J ends lost 0 bases and 5 bases respectively, with 13 bases between them. In DNA form, the CDR3 reads TGTGCCACCAGCAGAGATAACCGCGGGCGGGAGACCCAGTACTTC. It translates to CATSRDNRGRETQYF. Variable domain in full (rest from reference TRBV15 and TRBJ2-5): DAMVIQNPRYQVTQFGKPVTLSCSQTLNHNVMYWYQQKSSQAPKLLFHYYDKDFNNEADTPDNFQSRRPNTSFCFLDIRSPGLGDTAMYLCATSRDNRGRETQYFGPGTRLLVL.

V usage is TRBV27 and J usage is TRBJ2-1; 13 bases are a match to TRBD2. With 8 bases clipped from V and 7 bases from J, the junction kept 5 bases outside the gene matches. The CDR3 loop spans 14 amino acids. In germline, CDR1 is MNHEY, CDR2 SMNVEV (reference sequence). CDR3 amino acids: CASGLTSGRNEQFF. CDR3 nucleotides: TGTGCCAGCGGCCTGACTAGCGGGAGGAATGAGCAGTTCTTC.

The chain joins TRBV4-2 to TRBJ1-2, with D perhaps matching TRBD1 (5 bases). The germline V gene has CDR1 LGHNA and CDR2 YNFKEQ. The CDR3 consists of 16 residues. The ends were cut back, 4 bases at V and 4 bases at J, with 19 bases in the middle. CDR3: CASSPIPGGKSYGYTF. The CDR3 nucleotides read TGTGCCAGCAGCCCTATCCCGGGGGGTAAGAGCTATGGCTACACCTTC.

This chain joins TRBV9 and TRBJ2-5; 7 bases fit TRBD2. The CDR3 has 15 residues. Looked up from germline, CDR1 is SGDLS and CDR2 is YYNGEE. V lost 0 bases, J lost 3 bases, and 5 bases stayed unmatched. CDR3 in amino acids: CASSVDPAGKETQYF. CDR3 nucleotides: TGTGCCAGCAGCGTAGATCCAGCGGGGAAAGAGACCCAGTACTTC.